This T cell receptor (beta chain) came from a study of blood T cell repertoires in COVID-19. As for the study in general: Specimens from acute and convalescent COVID-19 originated in the United States, Italy and Spain. PBMCs, B-cell-depleted T cells, or T cells provided the cDNA or gDNA that made up the material.

Authors' analysis steps: Amplified reference gene primers provided the basis for estimating nucleated cell counts. Method: immunoSEQ multiplex PCR; TCRdb's copy keeps in-frame clones and lacks some. D and trimming were read from the DNA, whereas the V and J calls and clone size are those reported in that table. The profile shows over 85,000 clones, over 80% of them singletons. The CDR3 contains 18 residues. V shed 5 bases and J 2 bases; nucleotides not matched to a gene: 12. Germline V gene data show CDR1 as MDHEN and CDR2 as SYDVKM. This clonotype was sampled from a human donor in a cohort sampled during active COVID-19. The rearrangement joins TRBV28 to TRBJ2-1, with 10 bases fitting TRBD2. Sequenced material: peripheral blood. Here the CDR3 reads CASSPFGGSGGPYNEQFF. The CDR3 nucleotides are TGTGCCAGCAGTCCGTTCGGCGGTAGCGGGGGGCCCTACAATGAGCAGTTCTTC.